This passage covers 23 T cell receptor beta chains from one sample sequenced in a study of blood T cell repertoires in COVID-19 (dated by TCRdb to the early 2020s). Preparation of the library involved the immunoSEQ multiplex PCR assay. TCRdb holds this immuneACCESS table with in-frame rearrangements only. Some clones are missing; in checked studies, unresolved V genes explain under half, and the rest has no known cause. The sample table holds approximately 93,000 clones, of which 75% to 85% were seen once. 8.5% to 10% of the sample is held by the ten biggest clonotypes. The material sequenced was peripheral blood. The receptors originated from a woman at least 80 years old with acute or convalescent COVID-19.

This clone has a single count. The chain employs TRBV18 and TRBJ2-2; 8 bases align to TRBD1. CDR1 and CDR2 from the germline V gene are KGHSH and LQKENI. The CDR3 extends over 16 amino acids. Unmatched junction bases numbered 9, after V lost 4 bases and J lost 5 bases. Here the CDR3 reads CASSRTQGAYTGELFF. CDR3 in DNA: TGTGCCAGCTCACGAACCCAGGGGGCGTATACCGGGGAGCTGTTTTTT.

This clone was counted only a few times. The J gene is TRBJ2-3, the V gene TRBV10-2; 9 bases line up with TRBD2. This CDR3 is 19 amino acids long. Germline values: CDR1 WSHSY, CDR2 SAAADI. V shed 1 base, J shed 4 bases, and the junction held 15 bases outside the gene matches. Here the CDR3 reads CASSEYLAGTPGTADTQYF. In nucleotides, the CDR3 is TGCGCCAGCAGTGAGTATCTAGCGGGGACCCCCGGCACAGCAGATACGCAGTATTTT.

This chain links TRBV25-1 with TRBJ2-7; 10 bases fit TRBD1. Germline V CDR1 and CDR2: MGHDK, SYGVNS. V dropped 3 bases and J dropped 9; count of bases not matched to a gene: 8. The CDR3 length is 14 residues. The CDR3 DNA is TGTGCCAGCAGTGACCGGGACAGGGGACCAGCGCAGTACTTC. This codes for CASSDRDRGPAQYF.

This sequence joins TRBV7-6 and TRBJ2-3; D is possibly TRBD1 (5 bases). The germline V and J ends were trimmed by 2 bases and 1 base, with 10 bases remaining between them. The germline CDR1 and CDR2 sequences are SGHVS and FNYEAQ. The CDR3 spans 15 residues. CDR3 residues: CASSLLDTGTDTQYF. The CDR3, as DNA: TGTGCCAGCAGCTTATTGGACACCGGCACAGATACGCAGTATTTT.

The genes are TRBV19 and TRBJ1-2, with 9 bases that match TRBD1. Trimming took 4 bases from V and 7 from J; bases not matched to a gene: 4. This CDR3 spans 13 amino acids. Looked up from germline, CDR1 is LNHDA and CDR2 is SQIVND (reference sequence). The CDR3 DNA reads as TGTGCCAGTAGTACCACAGGGGGCAGTGGCTACACCTTC. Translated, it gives CASSTTGGSGYTF.

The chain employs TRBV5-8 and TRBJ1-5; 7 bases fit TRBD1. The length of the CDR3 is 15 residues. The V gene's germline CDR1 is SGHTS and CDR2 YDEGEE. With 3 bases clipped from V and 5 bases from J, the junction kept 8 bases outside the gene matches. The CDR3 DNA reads TGTGCCAGCAGCTCAAGGGGACAGTTATATCAGCCCCAGCATTTT. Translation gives CASSSRGQLYQPQHF.

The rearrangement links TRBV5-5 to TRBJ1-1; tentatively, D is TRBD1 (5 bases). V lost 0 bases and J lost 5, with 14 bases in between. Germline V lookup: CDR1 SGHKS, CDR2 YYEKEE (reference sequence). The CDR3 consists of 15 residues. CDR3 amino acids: CASSLEVGAETEAFF. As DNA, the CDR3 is TGTGCCAGCAGCTTGGAAGTAGGGGCTGAGACTGAAGCTTTCTTT.

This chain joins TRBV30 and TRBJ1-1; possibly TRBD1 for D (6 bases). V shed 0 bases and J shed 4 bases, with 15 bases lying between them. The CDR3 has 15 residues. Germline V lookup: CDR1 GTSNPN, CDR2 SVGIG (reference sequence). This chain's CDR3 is CAWSVLAAGATEAFF. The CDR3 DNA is TGTGCCTGGAGTGTACTTGCCGCAGGGGCCACTGAAGCTTTCTTT.

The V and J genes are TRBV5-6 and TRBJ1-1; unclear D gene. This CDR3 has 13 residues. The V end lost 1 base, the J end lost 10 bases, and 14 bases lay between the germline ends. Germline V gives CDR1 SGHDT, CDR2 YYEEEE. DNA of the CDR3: TGTGCCAGCAGCTTGTGGGGAGTGGAGCGAGCTTTCTTT. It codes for CASSLWGVERAFF.

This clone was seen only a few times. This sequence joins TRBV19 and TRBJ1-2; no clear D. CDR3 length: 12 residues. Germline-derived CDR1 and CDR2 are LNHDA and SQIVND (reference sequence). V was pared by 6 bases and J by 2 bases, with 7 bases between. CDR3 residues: CASRRANYGYTF. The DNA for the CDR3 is TGTGCCAGTAGGCGGGCAAACTATGGCTACACCTTC.

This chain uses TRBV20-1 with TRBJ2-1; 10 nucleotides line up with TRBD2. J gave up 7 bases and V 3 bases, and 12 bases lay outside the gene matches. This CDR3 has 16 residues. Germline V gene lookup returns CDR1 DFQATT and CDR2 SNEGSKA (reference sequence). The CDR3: CSASGSSGGAPNEQFF. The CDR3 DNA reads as TGCAGTGCTAGTGGGTCAAGCGGGGGGGCCCCGAATGAGCAGTTCTTC.

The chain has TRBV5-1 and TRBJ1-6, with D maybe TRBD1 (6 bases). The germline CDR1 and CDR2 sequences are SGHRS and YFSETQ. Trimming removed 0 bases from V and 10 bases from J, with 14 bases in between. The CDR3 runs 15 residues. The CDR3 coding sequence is TGCGCCAGCAGCTTGGCCGGACAGACCCAATCACCCCTCCACTTT. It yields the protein CASSLAGQTQSPLHF.

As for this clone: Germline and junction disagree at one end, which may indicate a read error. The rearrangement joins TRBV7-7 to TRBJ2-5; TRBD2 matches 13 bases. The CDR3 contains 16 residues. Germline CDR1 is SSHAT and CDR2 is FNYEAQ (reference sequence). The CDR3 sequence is CASSLGGTSGEETQYF. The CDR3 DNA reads TGTGCTAGCAGCTTAGGAGGGACTAGCGGGGAAGAGACCCAGTACTTC.

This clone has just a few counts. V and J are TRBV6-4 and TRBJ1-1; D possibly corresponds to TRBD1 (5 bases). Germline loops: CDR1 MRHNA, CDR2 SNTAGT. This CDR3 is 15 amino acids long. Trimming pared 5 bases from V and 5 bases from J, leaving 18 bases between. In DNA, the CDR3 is TGTGCCAGCAGTCGGGTCGGGCAGGGCATGACTGAAGCTTTCTTT. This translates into CASSRVGQGMTEAFF.

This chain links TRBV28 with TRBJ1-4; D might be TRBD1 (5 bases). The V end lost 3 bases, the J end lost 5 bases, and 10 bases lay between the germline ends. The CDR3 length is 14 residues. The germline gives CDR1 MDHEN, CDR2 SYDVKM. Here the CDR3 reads CASSFTNRNEKLFF. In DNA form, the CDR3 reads TGTGCCAGCAGTTTCACGAACAGGAATGAAAAACTGTTTTTT.

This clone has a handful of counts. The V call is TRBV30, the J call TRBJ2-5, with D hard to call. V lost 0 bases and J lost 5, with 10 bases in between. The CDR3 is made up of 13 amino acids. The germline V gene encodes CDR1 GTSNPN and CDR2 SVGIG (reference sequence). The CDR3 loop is CAWSVAVRETQYF. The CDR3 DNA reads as TGTGCCTGGAGTGTTGCGGTCCGGGAGACCCAGTACTTC.

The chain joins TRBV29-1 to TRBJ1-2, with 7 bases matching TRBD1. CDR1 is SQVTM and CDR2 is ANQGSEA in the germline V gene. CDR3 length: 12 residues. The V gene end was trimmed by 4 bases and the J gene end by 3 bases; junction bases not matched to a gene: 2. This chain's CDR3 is CSVGGQDYGYTF. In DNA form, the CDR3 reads TGCAGCGTTGGCGGACAGGACTATGGCTACACCTTC.

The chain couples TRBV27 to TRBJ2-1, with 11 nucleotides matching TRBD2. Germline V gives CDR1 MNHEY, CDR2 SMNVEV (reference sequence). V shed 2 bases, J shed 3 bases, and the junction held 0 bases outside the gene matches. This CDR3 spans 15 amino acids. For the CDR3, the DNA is TGTGCCAGCAGTTTAGGGACTAGCGGCTACAATGAGCAGTTCTTC. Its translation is CASSLGTSGYNEQFF.

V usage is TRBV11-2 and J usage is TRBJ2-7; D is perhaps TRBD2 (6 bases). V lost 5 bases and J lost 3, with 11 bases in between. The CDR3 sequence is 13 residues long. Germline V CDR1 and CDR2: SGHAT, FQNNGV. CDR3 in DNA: TGTGCCAGCAGCCCCGGGACTTTCTACGAGCAGTACTTC. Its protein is CASSPGTFYEQYF.

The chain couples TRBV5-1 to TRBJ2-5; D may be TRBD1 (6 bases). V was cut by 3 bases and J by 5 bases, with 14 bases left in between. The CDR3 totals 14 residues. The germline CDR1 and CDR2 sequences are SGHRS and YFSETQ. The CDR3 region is CASSYGGQGETQYF. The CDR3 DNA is TGCGCCAGCAGCTATGGGGGTCAGGGGGAGACCCAGTACTTC.

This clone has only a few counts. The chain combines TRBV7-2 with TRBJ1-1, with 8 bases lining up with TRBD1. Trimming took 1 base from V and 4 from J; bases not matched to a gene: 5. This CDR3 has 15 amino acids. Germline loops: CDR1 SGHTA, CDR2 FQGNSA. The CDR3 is CASSLGPGQGTEAFF. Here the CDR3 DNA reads TGTGCCAGCAGCTTAGGCCCAGGACAGGGCACTGAAGCTTTCTTT. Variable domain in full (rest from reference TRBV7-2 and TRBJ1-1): GAGVSQSPSNKVTEKGKDVELRCDPISGHTALYWYRQSLGQGLEFLIYFQGNSAPDKSGLPSDRFSAERTGGSVSTLTIQRTQQEDSAVYLCASSLGPGQGTEAFFGQGTRLTVV.

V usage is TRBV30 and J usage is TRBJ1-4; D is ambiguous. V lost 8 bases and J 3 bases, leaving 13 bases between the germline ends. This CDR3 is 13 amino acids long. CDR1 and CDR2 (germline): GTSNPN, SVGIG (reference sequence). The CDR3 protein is CATSGSANEKLFF. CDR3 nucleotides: TGTGCCACGTCCGGGTCGGCTAATGAAAAACTGTTTTTT. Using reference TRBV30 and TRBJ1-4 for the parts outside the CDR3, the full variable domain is SQTIHQWPATLVQPVGSPLSLECTVEGTSNPNLYWYRQAAGRGLQLLFYSVGIGQISSEVPQNLSASRPQDRQFILSSKKLLLSDSGFYLCATSGSANEKLFFGSGTQLSVL.

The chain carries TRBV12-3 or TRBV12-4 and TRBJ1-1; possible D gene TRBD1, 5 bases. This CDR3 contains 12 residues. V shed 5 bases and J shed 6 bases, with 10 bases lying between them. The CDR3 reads CASSATGAEAFF. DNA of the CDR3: TGTGCCAGCAGTGCTACAGGAGCTGAAGCTTTCTTT.